Sequencing of this TCR beta chain was carried out in a study of T cell changes during pregnancy in multiple sclerosis. TCRdb keeps only in-frame clones here, not all; method: immunoSEQ multiplex PCR. The data contain about 66,000 clones, around nine tenths of them seen just once; the ten biggest clones take up around 5.2%. V shed 4 bases, J shed 5 bases, and the junction held 5 bases outside the gene matches. This CDR3 has 14 amino acids. Germline V gene sequence: CDR1 SGHKS, CDR2 YYEKEE (reference sequence). The material was CD8+ T cells from peripheral blood mononuclear cells, obtained before pregnancy. The chain joins TRBV5-5 to TRBJ2-5; 10 positions match TRBD2. This clonotype originated in a female donor with multiple sclerosis, enrolled in a pregnancy study. As DNA, the CDR3 is TGTGCCAGCAGCCACAGCGGGGGGGAGGAGACCCAGTACTTC. Residues: CASSHSGGEETQYF.